The present T cell receptor beta chain was sequenced within a study of T cell responses to AZD1222 COVID-19 vaccine (dated by TCRdb to 2020 to 2023). In terms of the full investigation: A total of 233 trial participants underwent TCR sequencing, of whom some 200 had received two doses of AZD1222 and some 25 had received two doses of the MenACWY control vaccine. Enrollment into the trials was organized by age into subgroups of 18-55, 56-69 and 70-plus years, and those subgroups contained roughly 150, 30 and 60 TCR-sequenced participants, respectively. Results the study describes overall, beyond this receptor: Epitopes outside the regions mutated in the B.1.351 and B.1.1.7 variants were reportedly recognized by nearly half of the unique spike-specific TCRs. Only six AZD1222 recipients were SARS-CoV-2 seropositive at baseline, limiting conclusions about previously exposed vaccinees. Most participants were white British and females outnumbered males, and the authors suggested that clonal diversity may have been underestimated. A significant rise in spike-specific TCR breadth and depth was observed after two AZD1222 doses relative to day 0 and relative to MenACWY recipients. In the small 56-69-year group, the increase in depth fell short of significance, most likely because of low power. Because no day 14 peak-response samples were available, repertoires were characterized only after the peak T cell response. CD4 TCRs associated with the vaccine covered the entire spike protein, and the dominant responses were in regions 160-218 and 743-854.

For this clone: Its antigen specificity is not known. Per-base qualities were not stored, and no clone one base away is much larger.

The sample's time point label is to be understood as: about 28 days (+/-7) after the second vaccine dose. AZD1222 recipients given second doses at about 4 weeks or at about 12 weeks were pooled, since spike-specific TCR depth and breadth were not found to differ between the two schedules. The vaccinee samples were drawn from two UK trials, COV001 and COV002, one of which was a single-blind randomized controlled phase 2/3 trial testing AZD1222 (ChAdOx1 nCoV-19) in healthy adults. For TCRbeta chain sequencing, PBMC samples were collected from trial participants at day 0 and at day 28 after the second dose. The CDR3 goes from the cysteine to the phenylalanine over 15 residues. The sequence is cut down to CDR3 DNA, 45 bases in frame from base 1. At the junction V is shortened by 3 bases and J by 6 bases; bases outside the gene matches: 8. Reading the germline V gene gives CDR1 SGHTA and CDR2 FQGTGA.

The CDR3 regions of human TCRbeta chains were subjected to immunosequencing. For the original study's pipeline: TCRs in the repertoires were compared against a reference library of SARS-CoV-2-specific TCRs that had been generated with the MIRA antigen-specificity platform. Breadth was defined as the fraction of unique TCRs that were SARS-CoV-2-associated, and depth was defined as the fraction of total T cells that were SARS-CoV-2-associated. Using the MIRA data, every spike-specific TCR was mapped to the spike region that the TCR reacted to and assigned to either a CD4 or a CD8 class. Log10-transformed breadth and depth values were compared by one-way ANOVA with Sidak's multiple comparisons tests. This is the immuneACCESS table as TCRdb keeps it, with only in-frame sequences that have V and J called. A part of the clones is gone; compared with another copy, unresolved V genes explain less than half, and the rest is unexplained. That table supplies the V and J calls and clone size; D and trimming were determined from the DNA. Present in this sample are 180,000 or so clones, just over 90% of which were seen just once. Over 1.5% of the sample is held by the ten biggest clonotypes.

The sequenced sample was peripheral blood, obtained 28 days after the second AZD1222 dose. Recombination linked TRBV7-3 to TRBJ2-1; 7 bases in the middle match TRBD2. This TCR was recovered from an adult who received the AZD1222 COVID-19 vaccine. At the DNA level, the sequence is TGTGCCAGCAGCTTGACTAGCACGATTACCAATGAGCAGTTCTTC. It encodes CASSLTSTITNEQFF.